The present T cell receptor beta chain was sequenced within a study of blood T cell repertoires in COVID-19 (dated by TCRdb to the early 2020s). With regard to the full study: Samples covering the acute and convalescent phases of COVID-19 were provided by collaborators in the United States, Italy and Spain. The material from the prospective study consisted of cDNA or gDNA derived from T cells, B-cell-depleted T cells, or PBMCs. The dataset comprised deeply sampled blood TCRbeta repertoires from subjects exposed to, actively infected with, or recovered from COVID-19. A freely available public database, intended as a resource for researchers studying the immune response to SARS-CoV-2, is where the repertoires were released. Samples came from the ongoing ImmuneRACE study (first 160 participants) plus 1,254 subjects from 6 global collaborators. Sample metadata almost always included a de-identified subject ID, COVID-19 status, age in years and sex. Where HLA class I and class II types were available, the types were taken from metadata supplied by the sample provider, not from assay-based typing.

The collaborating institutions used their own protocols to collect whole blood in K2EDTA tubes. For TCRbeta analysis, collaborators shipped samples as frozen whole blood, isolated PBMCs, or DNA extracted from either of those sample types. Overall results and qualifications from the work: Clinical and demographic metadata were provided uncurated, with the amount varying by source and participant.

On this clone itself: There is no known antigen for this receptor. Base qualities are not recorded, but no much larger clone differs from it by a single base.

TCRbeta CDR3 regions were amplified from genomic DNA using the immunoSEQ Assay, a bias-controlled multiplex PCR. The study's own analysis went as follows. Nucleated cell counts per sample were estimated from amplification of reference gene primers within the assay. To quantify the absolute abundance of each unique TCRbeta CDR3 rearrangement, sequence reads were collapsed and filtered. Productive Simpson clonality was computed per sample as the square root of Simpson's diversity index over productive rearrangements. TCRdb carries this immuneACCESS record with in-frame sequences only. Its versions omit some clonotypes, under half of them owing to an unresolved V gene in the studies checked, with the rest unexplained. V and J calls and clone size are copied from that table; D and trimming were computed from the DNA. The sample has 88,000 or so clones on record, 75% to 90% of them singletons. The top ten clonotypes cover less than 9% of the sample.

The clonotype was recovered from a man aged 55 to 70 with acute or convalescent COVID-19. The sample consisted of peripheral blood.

At the DNA level, the sequence is TGTGCTAGTGCCCTTGACAGGGCGGTGTACGAGCAGTACTTC. Protein translation: CASALDRAVYEQYF. The chain couples TRBV12-5 to TRBJ2-7, and 7 junction bases match TRBD1. The CDR3 contains 14 residues, cysteine and phenylalanine counted. Here the CDR3 DNA is all that survives: 42 bases in frame from base 1. Reading the germline V gene gives CDR1 LGHNT and CDR2 FRNRAP. Ends trimmed: V by 7 bases, J by 4 bases; bases unmatched to a gene: 10.